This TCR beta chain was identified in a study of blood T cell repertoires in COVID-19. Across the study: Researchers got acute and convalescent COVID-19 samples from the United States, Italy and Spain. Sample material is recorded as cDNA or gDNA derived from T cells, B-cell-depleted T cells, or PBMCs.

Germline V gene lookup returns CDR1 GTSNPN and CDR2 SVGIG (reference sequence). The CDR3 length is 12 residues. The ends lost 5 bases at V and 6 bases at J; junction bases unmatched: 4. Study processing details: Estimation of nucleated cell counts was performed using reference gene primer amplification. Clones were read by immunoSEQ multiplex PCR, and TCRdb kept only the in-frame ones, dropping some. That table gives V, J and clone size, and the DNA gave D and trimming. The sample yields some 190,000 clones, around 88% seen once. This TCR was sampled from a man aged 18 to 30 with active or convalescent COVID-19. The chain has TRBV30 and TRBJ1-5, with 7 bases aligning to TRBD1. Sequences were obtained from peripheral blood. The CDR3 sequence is CAWGTVSQPQHF. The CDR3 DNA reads TGTGCCTGGGGGACAGTTAGTCAGCCCCAGCATTTT. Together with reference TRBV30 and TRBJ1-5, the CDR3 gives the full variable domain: SQTIHQWPATLVQPVGSPLSLECTVEGTSNPNLYWYRQAAGRGLQLLFYSVGIGQISSEVPQNLSASRPQDRQFILSSKKLLLSDSGFYLCAWGTVSQPQHFGDGTRLSIL.